The clone carrying this T cell receptor (beta chain) was detected only once. The V and J ends lost 3 bases and 2 bases respectively, with 9 bases between them. This CDR3 comprises 14 residues. Germline V gene lookup returns CDR1 MNHEY and CDR2 SMNVEV (reference sequence). The source of the sample is a study of patients and donors after allogeneic stem cell transplantation. TCRdb fed the RT-PCR reads into MiXCR, producing one record per CDR3 protein. The sample holds 40,000 to 45,000 distinct CDR3 sequences, 25% to 40% seen once. Specimen: blood, either unsorted or a sorted T cell fraction (not recorded which). This rearrangement joins TRBV27 to TRBJ2-3; D ambiguous. The receptor was isolated from a human donor who was either an allogeneic HSCT recipient or a stem cell or donor lymphocyte infusion donor (not recorded which). It is not recorded whose cells these are; they may come from a transplant donor. CDR3 coding DNA: TGTGCCAGCAGTTTGCTTGCGAACACAGATACGCAGTATTTT. It codes for CASSLLANTDTQYF.